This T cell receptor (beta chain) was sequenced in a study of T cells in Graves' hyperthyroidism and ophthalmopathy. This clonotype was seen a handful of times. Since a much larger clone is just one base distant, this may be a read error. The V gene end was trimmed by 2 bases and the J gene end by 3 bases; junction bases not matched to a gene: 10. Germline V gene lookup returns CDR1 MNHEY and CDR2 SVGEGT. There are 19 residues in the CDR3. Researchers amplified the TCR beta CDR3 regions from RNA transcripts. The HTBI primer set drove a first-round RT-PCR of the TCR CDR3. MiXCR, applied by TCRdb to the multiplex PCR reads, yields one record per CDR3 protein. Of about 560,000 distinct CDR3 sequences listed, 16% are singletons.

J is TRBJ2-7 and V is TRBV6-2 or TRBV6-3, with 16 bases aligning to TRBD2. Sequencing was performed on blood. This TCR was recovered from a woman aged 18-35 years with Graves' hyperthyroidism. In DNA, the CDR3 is TGTGCCAGCAGTTACCGCCCGGGACTAGCGGGAGGGTCCAACTACGAGCAGTACTTC. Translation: CASSYRPGLAGGSNYEQYF.